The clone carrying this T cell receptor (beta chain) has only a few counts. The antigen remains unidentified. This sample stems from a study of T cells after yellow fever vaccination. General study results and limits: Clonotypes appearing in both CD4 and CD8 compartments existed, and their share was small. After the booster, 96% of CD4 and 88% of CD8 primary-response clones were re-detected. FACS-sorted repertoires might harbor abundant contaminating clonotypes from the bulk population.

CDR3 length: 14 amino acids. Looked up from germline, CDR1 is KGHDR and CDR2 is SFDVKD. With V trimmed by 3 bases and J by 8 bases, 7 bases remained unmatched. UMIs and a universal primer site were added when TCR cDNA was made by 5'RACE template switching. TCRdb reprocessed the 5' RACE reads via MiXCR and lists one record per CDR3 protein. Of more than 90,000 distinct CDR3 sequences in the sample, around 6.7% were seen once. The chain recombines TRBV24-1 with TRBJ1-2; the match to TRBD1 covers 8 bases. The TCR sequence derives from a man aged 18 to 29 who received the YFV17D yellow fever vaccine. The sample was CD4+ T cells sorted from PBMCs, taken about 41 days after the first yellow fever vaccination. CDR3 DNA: TGTGCCACCAGTGATGGAAACAGGGGGGACGGCTACACCTTC. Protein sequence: CATSDGNRGDGYTF.